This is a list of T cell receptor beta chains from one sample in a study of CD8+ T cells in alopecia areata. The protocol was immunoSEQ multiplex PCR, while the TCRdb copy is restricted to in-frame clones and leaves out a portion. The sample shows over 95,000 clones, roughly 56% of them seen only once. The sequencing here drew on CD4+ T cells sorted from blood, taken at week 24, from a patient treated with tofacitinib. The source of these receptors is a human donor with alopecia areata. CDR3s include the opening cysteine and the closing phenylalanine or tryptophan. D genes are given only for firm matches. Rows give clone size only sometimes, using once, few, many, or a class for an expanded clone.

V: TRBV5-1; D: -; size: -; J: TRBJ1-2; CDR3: CASSSGGDGYTF
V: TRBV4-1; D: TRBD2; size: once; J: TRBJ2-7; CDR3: CASSRTSGGFYEQYF
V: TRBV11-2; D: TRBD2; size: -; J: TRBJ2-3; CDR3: CASSSLAGGFGDTQYF
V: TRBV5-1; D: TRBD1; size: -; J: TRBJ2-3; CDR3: CASSLSVRQGSTDTQYF
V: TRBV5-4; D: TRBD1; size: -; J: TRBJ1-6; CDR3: CASSGTGTGNSPLHF
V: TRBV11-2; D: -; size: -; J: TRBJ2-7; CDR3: CASSPRVTYEQYF
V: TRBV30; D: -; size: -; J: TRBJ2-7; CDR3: CAWSVRQDYEQYF
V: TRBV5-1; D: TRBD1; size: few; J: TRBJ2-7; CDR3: CASSLTGGRNEQYF
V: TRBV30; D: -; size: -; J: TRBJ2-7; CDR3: CAWSVLSYEQYF
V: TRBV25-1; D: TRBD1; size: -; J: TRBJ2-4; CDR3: CASSEGAVAKNIQYF
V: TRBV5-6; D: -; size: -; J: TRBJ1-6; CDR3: CASSLYAGVSPLHF
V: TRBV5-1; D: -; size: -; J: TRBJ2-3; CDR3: CASSSSEATPDTQYF
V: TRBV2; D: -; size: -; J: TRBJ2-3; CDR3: CASSSGLTDTQYF
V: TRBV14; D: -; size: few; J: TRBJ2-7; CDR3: CASSQGGYEQYF
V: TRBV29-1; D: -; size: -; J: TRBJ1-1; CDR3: CSVLGQFNTEAFF
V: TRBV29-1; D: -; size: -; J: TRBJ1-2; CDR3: CSVEDKRWDGYTF
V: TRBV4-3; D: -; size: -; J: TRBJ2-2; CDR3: CASSWTSATPGELFF
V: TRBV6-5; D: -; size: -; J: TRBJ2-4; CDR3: CASSPSPRDIQYF
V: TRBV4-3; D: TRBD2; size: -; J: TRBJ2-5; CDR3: CASSQEGLAGGVGETQYF
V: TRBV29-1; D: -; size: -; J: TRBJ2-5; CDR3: CSVGKETQYF
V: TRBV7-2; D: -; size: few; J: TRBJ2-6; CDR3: CASSSHSGAGANVLTF
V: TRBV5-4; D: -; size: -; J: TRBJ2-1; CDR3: CASSLGRGPLGNEQFF
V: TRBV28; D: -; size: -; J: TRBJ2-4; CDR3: CASWGENIQYF
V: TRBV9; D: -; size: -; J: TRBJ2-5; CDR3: CASSVRDFQETQYF
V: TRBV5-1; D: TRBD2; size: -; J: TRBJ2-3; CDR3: CASSLGLAGGQDTQYF
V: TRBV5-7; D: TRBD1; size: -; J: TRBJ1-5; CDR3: CASSWDSWADSNQPQHF
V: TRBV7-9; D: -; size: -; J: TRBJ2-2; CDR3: CASSFIGELFF
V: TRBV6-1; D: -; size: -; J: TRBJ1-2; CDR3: CASSAQDRYGYTF
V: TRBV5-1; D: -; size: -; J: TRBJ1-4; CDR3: CASRDGAPTNEKLFF
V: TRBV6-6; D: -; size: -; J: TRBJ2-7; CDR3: CASSYSSHYEQYF
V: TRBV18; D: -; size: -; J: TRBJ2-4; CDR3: CASSQDSARYIQYF
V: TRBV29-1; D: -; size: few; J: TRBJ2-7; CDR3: CSAGGRTEKSYEQYF
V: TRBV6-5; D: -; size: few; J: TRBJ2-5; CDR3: CASSPFSFAQQYF